The clone carrying this T cell receptor beta chain appeared once. Its target is not known. This entry is derived from a study of T cell responses to AZD1222 COVID-19 vaccine. The CDR3 is made up of 14 amino acids. Between the trimmed V and J ends, which lost 6 bases and 1 base, there was a span of 11 bases. From germline, CDR1 is MDHEN and CDR2 SYDVKM. The table came from immunoSEQ multiplex PCR; TCRdb's copy has only in-frame clones and leaves some out. The sample carries 150,000 to 200,000 clones, approximately 91% recorded once. Overall study results and limits: Just a handful of AZD1222 recipients tested seropositive at baseline. A mostly white British donor set with more females was recruited, and clonal diversity was possibly underestimated.

Specimen: peripheral blood, collected 28 days after the second AZD1222 dose. The TCR was taken from an adult who received the AZD1222 COVID-19 vaccine. J is TRBJ2-3 and V is TRBV28; the D gene is possibly TRBD1 (6 bases). Here the CDR3 DNA reads TGTGCCAGCAGCTTTAGACAGGGCACAGATACGCAGTATTTT. Encoded protein: CASSFRQGTDTQYF.